A selection of T cell receptor beta chains follows, all from one sample in a study of T cell responses to AZD1222 COVID-19 vaccine. Method: immunoSEQ multiplex PCR; TCRdb's copy keeps in-frame clones and lacks some. The sample gives 150,000 or so clones, approximately 90% of which show up once; approximately 4.7% is in the top ten. Sample: peripheral blood, taken on day 0 of AZD1222 vaccination. The receptors were sampled from an adult in good health. CDR3s include the opening cysteine and the closing phenylalanine or tryptophan. A D gene is named only where the DNA matches it firmly. Not every row has a clone size; where given, it reads once, few, many or a size class.

d_gene: .
j_gene: TRBJ1-1
v_gene: TRBV6-5
abundance: .
CDR3aa: CASRTTMNTEAFF
CDR3nt: TGTGCCAGTAGGACGACGATGAACACTGAAGCTTTCTTT

d_gene: .
j_gene: TRBJ2-1
v_gene: TRBV9
abundance: .
CDR3aa: CASSVAGAVYNEQFF
CDR3nt: TGTGCCAGCAGCGTAGCGGGAGCCGTATACAATGAGCAGTTCTTC

d_gene: .
j_gene: TRBJ1-1
v_gene: TRBV30
abundance: .
CDR3aa: CAWSAQGNTEAFF
CDR3nt: TGTGCCTGGAGTGCGCAGGGGAACACTGAAGCTTTCTTT

d_gene: .
j_gene: TRBJ1-5
v_gene: TRBV28
abundance: few
CDR3aa: CASSRQAPGGNQPQHF
CDR3nt: TGTGCCAGCAGTCGACAGGCACCTGGGGGCAATCAGCCCCAGCATTTT

d_gene: TRBD1
j_gene: TRBJ2-3
v_gene: TRBV6-5
abundance: .
CDR3aa: CASGGTGGTDTQYF
CDR3nt: TGTGCCAGCGGGGGGACAGGGGGAACAGATACGCAGTATTTT

d_gene: .
j_gene: TRBJ2-7
v_gene: TRBV19
abundance: .
CDR3aa: CASSSGQWSSYEQYF
CDR3nt: TGTGCCAGTAGTTCCGGACAGTGGAGCTCCTACGAGCAGTACTTC

d_gene: .
j_gene: TRBJ1-3
v_gene: TRBV28
abundance: .
CDR3aa: CASSSYQGSTGGNTIYF
CDR3nt: TGTGCCAGCAGTTCCTATCAGGGAAGTACGGGGGGAAACACCATATATTTT

d_gene: .
j_gene: TRBJ2-1
v_gene: TRBV3-1/TRBV3-2
abundance: .
CDR3aa: CASVSDRGNEQFF
CDR3nt: TGTGCCAGCGTTTCGGACCGGGGCAATGAGCAGTTCTTC

d_gene: .
j_gene: TRBJ1-1
v_gene: TRBV6-5
abundance: .
CDR3aa: CASSSGPWGEAFF
CDR3nt: TGTGCCAGCAGTTCCGGGCCGTGGGGTGAAGCTTTCTTT

d_gene: TRBD2
j_gene: TRBJ2-7
v_gene: TRBV7-8
abundance: .
CDR3aa: CASSPTFRPTSSYEQYF
CDR3nt: TGTGCCAGCAGCCCAACCTTCCGTCCGACTAGCAGCTACGAGCAGTACTTC

d_gene: TRBD1
j_gene: TRBJ1-3
v_gene: TRBV11-3
abundance: .
CDR3aa: CASSSSDRGGDTIYF
CDR3nt: TGTGCCAGCAGCTCATCGGACAGGGGTGGGGACACCATATATTTT

d_gene: .
j_gene: TRBJ2-2
v_gene: TRBV5-5
abundance: .
CDR3aa: CASSLGAGEAGRGELFF
CDR3nt: TGTGCCAGCAGCTTGGGAGCCGGGGAAGCTGGACGCGGGGAGCTGTTTTTT

d_gene: .
j_gene: TRBJ1-6
v_gene: TRBV5-1
abundance: .
CDR3aa: CASSSPGTQNSPLHF
CDR3nt: TGCGCCAGCAGTTCCCCCGGGACCCAGAATTCACCCCTCCACTTT

d_gene: .
j_gene: TRBJ1-6
v_gene: TRBV5-1
abundance: .
CDR3aa: CASSLLGSDYNSPLHF
CDR3nt: TGCGCCAGCAGCTTGTTAGGGAGCGACTATAATTCACCCCTCCACTTT

d_gene: .
j_gene: TRBJ2-2
v_gene: TRBV3-1/TRBV3-2
abundance: .
CDR3aa: CASSQDKEYRGPPNTGELFF
CDR3nt: TGTGCCAGCAGCCAAGATAAAGAGTACCGAGGACCACCGAACACCGGGGAGCTGTTTTTT

d_gene: .
j_gene: TRBJ1-1
v_gene: TRBV19
abundance: .
CDR3aa: CASRTEVGSTEAFF
CDR3nt: TGTGCCAGTAGGACGGAGGTGGGCAGCACTGAAGCTTTCTTT

d_gene: .
j_gene: TRBJ2-7
v_gene: TRBV5-6
abundance: .
CDR3aa: CASSLSGGLSYEQYF
CDR3nt: TGTGCCAGCAGCCTCTCGGGCGGGCTCTCCTACGAGCAGTACTTC

d_gene: TRBD1
j_gene: TRBJ2-5
v_gene: TRBV19
abundance: .
CDR3aa: CASSPTGAAQETQYF
CDR3nt: TGTGCCAGTAGCCCGACAGGGGCGGCACAAGAGACCCAGTACTTC

d_gene: .
j_gene: TRBJ2-4
v_gene: TRBV28
abundance: .
CDR3aa: CASSPSGRKNIQYF
CDR3nt: TGTGCCAGCAGTCCCTCGGGACGGAAAAACATTCAGTACTTC

d_gene: .
j_gene: TRBJ2-1
v_gene: TRBV5-4
abundance: .
CDR3aa: CASSLPGVGSYNEQFF
CDR3nt: TGTGCCAGCAGCTTGCCAGGTGTAGGGTCATACAATGAGCAGTTCTTC

d_gene: .
j_gene: TRBJ2-1
v_gene: TRBV3-1/TRBV3-2
abundance: once
CDR3aa: CASSQGSWTKHYNEQFF
CDR3nt: TGTGCCAGCAGCCAAGGATCTTGGACGAAGCATTACAATGAGCAGTTCTTC

d_gene: .
j_gene: TRBJ2-2
v_gene: TRBV7-2
abundance: once
CDR3aa: CASSLVGYGELFF
CDR3nt: TGTGCCAGCAGCTTAGTAGGGTACGGGGAGCTGTTTTTT

d_gene: .
j_gene: TRBJ2-1
v_gene: TRBV11-2
abundance: .
CDR3aa: CASSPGPSSYNEQFF
CDR3nt: TGTGCCAGCAGCCCCGGTCCCTCCTCCTACAATGAGCAGTTCTTC

d_gene: .
j_gene: TRBJ2-5
v_gene: TRBV11-3
abundance: .
CDR3aa: CASSLVWADSQETQYF
CDR3nt: TGTGCCAGCAGCTTAGTCTGGGCCGACAGTCAAGAGACCCAGTACTTC

d_gene: .
j_gene: TRBJ1-5
v_gene: TRBV18
abundance: few
CDR3aa: CASSSSGDNQPQHF
CDR3nt: TGTGCCAGCTCCTCCTCCGGGGACAATCAGCCCCAGCATTTT

d_gene: TRBD1
j_gene: TRBJ1-6
v_gene: TRBV5-1
abundance: .
CDR3aa: CASSPGTASPLHF
CDR3nt: TGCGCCAGCAGCCCTGGGACAGCTTCACCCCTCCACTTT

d_gene: TRBD1
j_gene: TRBJ2-1
v_gene: TRBV28
abundance: few
CDR3aa: CASSPGQGSYNEQFF
CDR3nt: TGTGCCAGCAGCCCAGGACAGGGTTCCTACAATGAGCAGTTCTTC

d_gene: TRBD2
j_gene: TRBJ2-1
v_gene: TRBV2
abundance: .
CDR3aa: CASSREREPNEQFF
CDR3nt: TGTGCCAGCAGTAGGGAGCGGGAGCCCAATGAGCAGTTCTTC

d_gene: TRBD2
j_gene: TRBJ2-1
v_gene: TRBV6-2/TRBV6-3
abundance: .
CDR3aa: CASSVPPTSGLYNEQFF
CDR3nt: TGTGCCAGCAGTGTTCCGCCCACTAGCGGGTTGTACAATGAGCAGTTCTTC

d_gene: TRBD2
j_gene: TRBJ2-1
v_gene: TRBV5-1
abundance: .
CDR3aa: CASSPAGTSGSNEQFF
CDR3nt: TGCGCCAGCAGCCCCGCCGGGACTAGCGGGAGCAATGAGCAGTTCTTC

d_gene: .
j_gene: TRBJ2-7
v_gene: TRBV7-2
abundance: .
CDR3aa: CASQGHYEQYF
CDR3nt: TGTGCCAGCCAGGGTCACTACGAGCAGTACTTC

d_gene: .
j_gene: TRBJ2-3
v_gene: TRBV19
abundance: .
CDR3aa: CASSIWGVRDTQYF
CDR3nt: TGTGCCAGTAGTATCTGGGGTGTTCGGGATACGCAGTATTTT

d_gene: .
j_gene: TRBJ2-1
v_gene: TRBV7-3
abundance: .
CDR3aa: CASSKGGEQFF
CDR3nt: TGTGCCAGCAGCAAGGGAGGTGAGCAGTTCTTC

d_gene: TRBD1
j_gene: TRBJ1-6
v_gene: TRBV15
abundance: .
CDR3aa: CATSRAGDRGSPLHF
CDR3nt: TGTGCCACCAGCAGAGCTGGGGACAGGGGTTCACCCCTCCACTTT

d_gene: .
j_gene: TRBJ2-1
v_gene: TRBV3-1/TRBV3-2
abundance: once
CDR3aa: CASGVAHEQFF
CDR3nt: TGTGCCAGTGGGGTAGCCCATGAGCAGTTCTTC

d_gene: TRBD1
j_gene: TRBJ2-7
v_gene: TRBV6-2/TRBV6-3
abundance: .
CDR3aa: CASSYPGQIMYEQYF
CDR3nt: TGTGCCAGCAGTTACCCGGGACAGATTATGTACGAGCAGTACTTC

d_gene: TRBD1
j_gene: TRBJ2-7
v_gene: TRBV29-1
abundance: once
CDR3aa: CSAVGRDSISYEQYF
CDR3nt: TGCAGCGCAGTCGGCCGGGACAGCATCTCCTACGAGCAGTACTTC

d_gene: .
j_gene: TRBJ1-2
v_gene: TRBV30
abundance: .
CDR3aa: CAWSLGFYGYTF
CDR3nt: TGTGCCTGGAGTTTGGGATTTTATGGCTACACCTTC

d_gene: .
j_gene: TRBJ1-4
v_gene: TRBV5-1
abundance: .
CDR3aa: CASSPPGEKLFF
CDR3nt: TGCGCCAGCAGCCCGCCGGGTGAAAAACTGTTTTTT

d_gene: .
j_gene: TRBJ1-4
v_gene: TRBV5-1
abundance: .
CDR3aa: CASSPGLGNEKLFF
CDR3nt: TGCGCCAGCAGCCCGGGACTGGGTAATGAAAAACTGTTTTTT

d_gene: .
j_gene: TRBJ1-2
v_gene: TRBV7-9
abundance: .
CDR3aa: CASSLAGTRVGYGYTF
CDR3nt: TGTGCCAGCAGCTTAGCGGGGACGAGAGTTGGGTATGGCTACACCTTC

d_gene: TRBD1
j_gene: TRBJ1-4
v_gene: TRBV30
abundance: .
CDR3aa: CAWRQGRDEKLFF
CDR3nt: TGTGCCTGGAGACAGGGGAGGGATGAAAAACTGTTTTTT

d_gene: TRBD1
j_gene: TRBJ1-3
v_gene: TRBV3-1/TRBV3-2
abundance: once
CDR3aa: CASSLQGAGNTIYF
CDR3nt: TGTGCCAGCAGCCTCCAGGGGGCTGGAAACACCATATATTTT

d_gene: .
j_gene: TRBJ2-3
v_gene: TRBV7-3
abundance: .
CDR3aa: CASSLNSVTDTQYF
CDR3nt: TGTGCCAGCAGCTTAAATTCTGTCACAGATACGCAGTATTTT

d_gene: TRBD1
j_gene: TRBJ1-2
v_gene: TRBV2
abundance: .
CDR3aa: CASSATGVGNYGYTF
CDR3nt: TGTGCCAGCAGTGCTACAGGGGTTGGAAACTATGGCTACACCTTC

d_gene: .
j_gene: TRBJ1-2
v_gene: TRBV18
abundance: .
CDR3aa: CASSPRAGEYGYTF
CDR3nt: TGTGCCAGCTCACCACGAGCCGGAGAATATGGCTACACCTTC

d_gene: .
j_gene: TRBJ1-4
v_gene: TRBV3-1/TRBV3-2
abundance: .
CDR3aa: CASSQVAGIREKLFF
CDR3nt: TGTGCCAGCAGCCAAGTTGCGGGGATAAGGGAAAAACTGTTTTTT

d_gene: .
j_gene: TRBJ1-1
v_gene: TRBV5-1
abundance: .
CDR3aa: CASSLGWGGSTEAFF
CDR3nt: TGCGCCAGCAGCTTGGGGTGGGGCGGGAGCACTGAAGCTTTCTTT

d_gene: TRBD2
j_gene: TRBJ2-3
v_gene: TRBV19
abundance: .
CDR3aa: CASSMSPAAGVTDTQYF
CDR3nt: TGTGCCAGTAGTATGTCCCCCGCGGCGGGAGTCACAGATACGCAGTATTTT

d_gene: TRBD2
j_gene: TRBJ2-2
v_gene: TRBV4-2
abundance: .
CDR3aa: CASSQVGRGGTGELFF
CDR3nt: TGTGCCAGCAGCCAAGTAGGTCGGGGAGGGACCGGGGAGCTGTTTTTT

d_gene: .
j_gene: TRBJ1-2
v_gene: TRBV4-2
abundance: .
CDR3aa: CASSQDWTEDNYGYTF
CDR3nt: TGTGCCAGCAGCCAAGATTGGACAGAAGATAACTATGGCTACACCTTC

d_gene: TRBD2
j_gene: TRBJ2-3
v_gene: TRBV6-2/TRBV6-3
abundance: .
CDR3aa: CASSLLAGLGDTQYF
CDR3nt: TGTGCCAGCAGTTTACTAGCGGGATTGGGCGATACGCAGTATTTT

d_gene: .
j_gene: TRBJ2-2
v_gene: TRBV6-2/TRBV6-3
abundance: once
CDR3aa: CASSLSRVVTGELFF
CDR3nt: TGTGCCAGCAGTTTGAGCAGGGTGGTAACCGGGGAGCTGTTTTTT

d_gene: TRBD2
j_gene: TRBJ2-3
v_gene: TRBV3-1/TRBV3-2
abundance: .
CDR3aa: CATQPPGLAASTDTQYF
CDR3nt: TGTGCCACCCAACCCCCGGGACTAGCGGCTAGCACAGATACGCAGTATTTT